This TCR beta chain was documented in a study of CD8 T cells in ankylosing spondylitis (dated by TCRdb to the late 2010s). Notes on the research overall: The study profiled T cell receptor beta repertoires in healthy donors and ankylosing spondylitis patients to find disease-linked TCR variants. Peripheral blood was sampled, and synovial fluid was additionally collected from ankylosing spondylitis patients. The full study cohort was made up of over 20 ankylosing spondylitis patients and roughly 98 healthy donors.

V is trimmed back by 7 bases and J by 4 bases, and the junction contains 6 bases that no gene match accounts for. Spanning cysteine to phenylalanine, the CDR3 consists of 15 amino acids. Here the CDR3 DNA is all that survives: 45 bases in frame from base 1. As encoded in the germline V gene, CDR1 is MDHEN while CDR2 is SYDVKM. The instrument given in TCRdb is Illumina HiSeq 2500. TCR beta libraries were prepared by quantitative 5'-RACE with molecular barcodes. In the source study's methods: To identify disease-linked TCR variants, a new computational method was used, one built on a probabilistic model of VDJ rearrangement. The public sequencing data were trimmed at Q25 with fastp and processed into clonotypes with MiXCR by TCRdb, which kept only in-frame beta chains. Identical CDR3 protein sequences are pooled into one entry, listed with their most common genes and DNA. The V and J calls were determined by TCRdb, not by the authors. Across this sample there are fewer than 400,000 distinct CDR3 sequences, with about 22% seen only once. The ten top clones hold about 16% of the sample.

Regarding this clonotype: No antigen is known for it. Nothing much larger sits one base from this clone, and base qualities are not available.

What the research found in general, with its limitations: Some motif variants were previously reported in synovial fluid and blood of reactive arthritis patients, suggesting common disease-initiation mechanisms. A TCR beta motif made up of eight or nine highly homologous amino acid variants appeared to be characteristic of blood from ankylosing spondylitis patients. The disease-linked clones were reported as significantly enriched in matched synovial fluid samples from ankylosing spondylitis patients. The disease-linked clones had a CD8+ phenotype and were found at relatively low frequencies in peripheral blood.

The sample consisted of blood, either unsorted or a sorted T cell fraction (not recorded which). The receptor was isolated from a male donor with ankylosing spondylitis. This chain joins TRBV28 to TRBJ2-6; 8 bases in the junction line up with TRBD1. CDR3 region: CASTMTGAGANVLTF. The bases read TGTGCCAGCACAATGACAGGGGCCGGGGCCAACGTCCTGACTTTC. The reference TRBV28 and TRBJ2-6 proteins fill in what lies around the CDR3, so the full variable domain reads DVKVTQSSRYLVKRTGEKVFLECVQDMDHENMFWYRQDPGLGLRLIYFSYDVKMKEKGDIPEGYSVSREKKERFSLILESASTNQTSMYLCASTMTGAGANVLTFGAGSRLTVL.